The 23 T cell receptor beta chains below all came from one sample that was sequenced in a study of cytomegalovirus exposure and HLA in healthy donors. The PCR contained 60 Vbeta and 13 Jbeta primers. Here immunoSEQ multiplex PCR was the method, and the copy in TCRdb shows in-frame clones only, minus some. The repertoire holds 90,000 to 150,000 clones, with about 78% as singletons. Sequencing input: PBMCs. These receptors all come from a woman in her 40s in good health and CMV-seropositive.

J is TRBJ2-1 and V is TRBV5-1; 8 bases agree with TRBD1. Germline CDR1 is SGHRS and CDR2 is YFSETQ. There are 14 residues in the CDR3. Trimming cost V 5 bases and J 6 bases; bases outside gene matches: 7. The CDR3 DNA reads as TGCGCCAGCAGTAATGGACAGGGTAGCAATGAGCAGTTCTTC. It translates to CASSNGQGSNEQFF.

This rearrangement joins TRBV7-9 to TRBJ2-2; TRBD1 might be the D (5 bases). CDR3 length equals 15 residues. Germline CDR1 and CDR2: SEHNR and FQNEAQ (reference sequence). Trimming stripped 2 bases from V and 2 bases from J, with 9 bases between. The CDR3 sequence: CASSLRGGNTGELFF. CDR3 sequence (DNA): TGTGCCAGCAGCTTAAGGGGCGGTAACACCGGGGAGCTGTTTTTT.

CDR3 residues: CATRDSPGNTIYF. The CDR3 DNA reads as TGTGCCACCAGGGACAGTCCTGGAAACACCATATATTTT. The chain is built from TRBV15 and TRBJ1-3; possible D gene TRBD1, 6 bases. The CDR3 is 13 residues long. V dropped 6 bases and J dropped 2 bases, with 8 bases sitting between them. Per germline, CDR1 LNHNV and CDR2 YYDKDF (reference sequence).

The chain carries TRBV2 and TRBJ1-1; D not certain. From germline, CDR1 is SNHLY and CDR2 FYNNEI. The CDR3 runs to 14 residues. Trimming shortened V by 2 bases and J by 3 bases, and 10 bases separated the two germline ends. The CDR3 is CASSETRTDTEAFF. The CDR3 DNA reads TGTGCCAGCAGTGAAACGCGTACGGACACTGAAGCTTTCTTT.

The J gene is TRBJ1-4, the V gene TRBV7-9; 9 bases line up with TRBD1. The V and J ends lost 5 bases and 8 bases, in that order; junction bases with no gene match: 6. The germline V gene has CDR1 SEHNR and CDR2 FQNEAQ (reference sequence). The CDR3 totals 14 residues. CDR3: CASSPTGGEEKLFF. In DNA, the CDR3 is TGTGCCAGCAGCCCTACAGGGGGCGAGGAAAAACTGTTTTTT.

This clone has just one count. The rearrangement uses TRBV7-8 and TRBJ2-3; 9 bases agree with TRBD2. The CDR3 length is 17 residues. CDR1 and CDR2 from the germline V gene are SGHVS and FQNEAQ. V trimming: 2 bases; J trimming: 1 base; junction bases outside the gene matches: 7. The CDR3: CASSLRQTSGGTDTQYF. The CDR3 bases are TGTGCCAGCAGCTTAAGACAGACTAGCGGTGGCACAGATACGCAGTATTTT.

CDR3 in DNA: TGTGCCAGCGGCGACCCCGCGGCGGAGACCCAGTACTTC. Its translation: CASGDPAAETQYF. The chain has TRBV9 and TRBJ2-5; D ambiguous. The germline V gene encodes CDR1 SGDLS and CDR2 YYNGEE. This CDR3 region has 13 residues. Trimming removed 7 bases from V and 5 bases from J, with 15 bases in between.

The chain has TRBV7-8 and TRBJ2-1, with 14 bases aligning to TRBD2. Trimming cost V 6 bases and J 5 bases; bases outside gene matches: 9. CDR1 and CDR2 from the germline V gene are SGHVS and FQNEAQ. The CDR3 has 17 residues. This CDR3 is CASRSRTSGGFNNEQFF. The CDR3 DNA reads as TGTGCCAGCAGATCAAGGACTAGCGGGGGGTTTAACAATGAGCAGTTCTTC.

Only a few counts were recorded for this clone. V is TRBV29-1 and J is TRBJ2-7, with TRBD1 matching 8 bases. The junction had 11 bases not matched to a gene; V was cut back by 3 bases and J by 4 bases. The CDR3 runs to 15 residues. CDR1 SQVTM and CDR2 ANQGSEA come from the germline V gene. The DNA for the CDR3 is TGCAGCGTTGAGGCGGGGCAGGGGGCCCTTTACGAGCAGTACTTC. Amino acid sequence: CSVEAGQGALYEQYF.

J is TRBJ1-2 and V is TRBV6-5, with D possibly matching TRBD1 (6 bases). V gave up 6 bases and J gave up 9 bases, with 20 bases separating them. This CDR3 region has 14 residues. Germline CDR1 reads MNHEY; CDR2 reads SVGAGI. CDR3 coding DNA: TGTGCCAGCAGAGTTAGGGGGGGGTCCGCGAGCTACACCTTC. Amino acids: CASRVRGGSASYTF.

The table lists this clone with many counts. V gene TRBV6-4 combines with J gene TRBJ2-1; TRBD2 agrees at 10 bases. The CDR3 has 15 amino acids. CDR1 is MRHNA and CDR2 is SNTAGT in the germline V gene. The J segment lost 2 bases and the V segment lost 3 bases, leaving 1 base of the junction unmatched. CDR3: CASSDSGGTYNEQFF. The CDR3, as DNA: TGTGCCAGCAGTGATAGCGGGGGGACCTACAATGAGCAGTTCTTC.

The chain has TRBV5-4 and TRBJ2-3, with 9 nucleotides matching TRBD2. CDR3 length equals 15 residues. V was pared by 0 bases and J by 6 bases, with 5 bases of the junction left unmatched. Germline V gene sequence: CDR1 SGHNT, CDR2 YYREEE (reference sequence). DNA of the CDR3: TGTGCCAGCAGCTTGGGGGGCGGGGGGGCCGATACGCAGTATTTT. The encoded protein is CASSLGGGGADTQYF.

This clone was counted only a few times. This sequence joins TRBV4-2 and TRBJ1-3, with 8 positions matching TRBD1. The CDR3 loop spans 15 amino acids. Germline V gene lookup returns CDR1 LGHNA and CDR2 YNFKEQ. The junction had 3 bases not matched to a gene; V was cut back by 1 base and J by 4 bases. The CDR3 protein is CASSQGTGSGNTIYF. The CDR3 nucleotides read TGTGCCAGCAGCCAAGGGACAGGGTCAGGAAACACCATATATTTT.

The chain is built from TRBV19 and TRBJ2-1; no definite D call. The CDR3 loop spans 15 amino acids. V was clipped by 3 bases and J by 0 bases, with 9 bases between them. Per germline, CDR1 LNHDA and CDR2 SQIVND (reference sequence). CDR3 sequence: CASSMDSGSYNEQFF. The CDR3 nucleotides are TGTGCCAGTAGTATGGATTCGGGCTCCTACAATGAGCAGTTCTTC.

The V gene is TRBV6-6, the J gene TRBJ2-5, with 7 bases identical to TRBD1. CDR1 is MNHNY, CDR2 SVGAGI, per germline (reference sequence). The CDR3 is 14 amino acids. J gave up 1 base and V 6 bases, and 5 bases lay outside the gene matches. CDR3 amino acids: CASRDRVTQETQYF. The CDR3 DNA sequence: TGTGCCAGCAGAGACAGGGTAACCCAAGAGACCCAGTACTTC.

V gene TRBV19 combines with J gene TRBJ1-6; no clear D. Looked up from germline, CDR1 is LNHDA and CDR2 is SQIVND (reference sequence). Trimming stripped 4 bases from V and 3 bases from J, with 13 bases between. This CDR3 spans 16 amino acids. CDR3 DNA sequence: TGTGCCAGTAGTACCATAGGACGGGACTATAATTCACCCCTCCACTTT. This sequence encodes CASSTIGRDYNSPLHF. The variable domain in full, completed from reference TRBV19 and TRBJ1-6, reads DGGITQSPKYLFRKEGQNVTLSCEQNLNHDAMYWYRQDPGQGLRLIYYSQIVNDFQKGDIAEGYSVSREKKESFPLTVTSAQKNPTAFYLCASSTIGRDYNSPLHFGNGTRLTVT.

The chain recombines TRBV4-1 with TRBJ1-2, with a tentative D call TRBD1 (6 bases). Deletions cut 5 bases from V and 2 bases from J, with 15 bases between. The CDR3 totals 15 residues. Germline V lookup: CDR1 MGHRA, CDR2 YSYEKL. CDR3 coding DNA: TGCGCCAGCAGCGCTCGACAAGGGGGAAACTATGGCTACACCTTC. It translates to CASSARQGGNYGYTF.

The chain joins TRBV2 to TRBJ2-3; TRBD1 is a possible D gene (5 bases). The germline gives CDR1 SNHLY, CDR2 FYNNEI. Trimming cost V 7 bases and J 4 bases, with 12 bases left between them. CDR3 length equals 13 residues. This chain's CDR3 is CASKGILADTQYF. CDR3 bases: TGTGCCAGCAAGGGGATTTTAGCAGATACGCAGTATTTT.

This chain connects TRBV18 to TRBJ2-7; the D gene is possibly TRBD2 (5 bases). CDR3 length: 13 residues. Germline loops: CDR1 KGHSH, CDR2 LQKENI. Between the trimmed V and J ends, which lost 6 bases and 2 bases, there was a span of 11 bases. The CDR3 sequence: CASSPGTTYEQYF. The DNA of the CDR3 is TGTGCCAGCTCCCCGGGAACCACCTACGAGCAGTACTTC.

The table lists this clone with a few counts. V usage is TRBV5-1 and J usage is TRBJ2-7, with TRBD1 matching over 9 bases. Germline values: CDR1 SGHRS, CDR2 YFSETQ. CDR3 length: 13 residues. V lost 5 bases to trimming and J lost 3 bases; unmatched junction nucleotides: 3. CDR3 coding DNA: TGCGCCAGCAGAGGGACAGGGCGCTACGAGCAGTACTTC. This codes for CASRGTGRYEQYF.

The gene calls are TRBV6-4 and TRBJ2-5; D unclear. V was clipped by 9 bases and J by 5 bases, with 10 bases between them. CDR1 MRHNA and CDR2 SNTAGT come from the germline V gene. This CDR3 region has 11 residues. The CDR3: CARRRAETQYF. CDR3 coding DNA: TGTGCCAGGCGGCGCGCGGAGACCCAGTACTTC.

The rearrangement links TRBV7-6 to TRBJ2-7, with TRBD2 matching over 8 bases. J lost 5 bases, V lost 6 bases, and 9 bases had no gene match. In germline, CDR1 is SGHVS, CDR2 FNYEAQ. The CDR3 has 14 residues. The CDR3 nucleotides read TGTGCCAGCAGACCTACGGGGGGGCCCCACGAGCAGTACTTC. This codes for CASRPTGGPHEQYF.

This rearrangement joins TRBV7-2 to TRBJ1-2; D might be TRBD1 (6 bases). V was shortened by 1 base and J by 5 bases, with 14 bases between the two germline ends. This CDR3 comprises 15 residues. Germline CDR1 reads SGHTA; CDR2 reads FQGNSA. The chain's CDR3 is CASSLVQGPWYGYTF. The DNA of the CDR3 is TGTGCCAGCAGCTTAGTTCAGGGGCCATGGTATGGCTACACCTTC.